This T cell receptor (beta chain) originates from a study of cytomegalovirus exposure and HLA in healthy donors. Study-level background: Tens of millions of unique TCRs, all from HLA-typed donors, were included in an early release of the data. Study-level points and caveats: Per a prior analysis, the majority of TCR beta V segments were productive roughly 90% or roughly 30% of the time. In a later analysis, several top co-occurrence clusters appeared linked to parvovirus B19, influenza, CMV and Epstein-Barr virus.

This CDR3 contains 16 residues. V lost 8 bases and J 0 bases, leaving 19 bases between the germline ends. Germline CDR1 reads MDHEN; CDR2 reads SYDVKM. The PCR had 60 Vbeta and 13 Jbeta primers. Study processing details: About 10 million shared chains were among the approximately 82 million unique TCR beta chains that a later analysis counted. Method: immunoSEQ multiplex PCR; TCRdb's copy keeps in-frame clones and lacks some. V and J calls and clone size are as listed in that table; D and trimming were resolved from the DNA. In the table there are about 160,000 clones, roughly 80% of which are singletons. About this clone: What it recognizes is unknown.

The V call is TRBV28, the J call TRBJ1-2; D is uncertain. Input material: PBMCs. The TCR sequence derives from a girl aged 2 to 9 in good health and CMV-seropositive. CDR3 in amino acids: CASQRLGGQANYGYTF. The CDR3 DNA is TGTGCCAGCCAAAGGCTGGGAGGCCAAGCTAACTATGGCTACACCTTC.